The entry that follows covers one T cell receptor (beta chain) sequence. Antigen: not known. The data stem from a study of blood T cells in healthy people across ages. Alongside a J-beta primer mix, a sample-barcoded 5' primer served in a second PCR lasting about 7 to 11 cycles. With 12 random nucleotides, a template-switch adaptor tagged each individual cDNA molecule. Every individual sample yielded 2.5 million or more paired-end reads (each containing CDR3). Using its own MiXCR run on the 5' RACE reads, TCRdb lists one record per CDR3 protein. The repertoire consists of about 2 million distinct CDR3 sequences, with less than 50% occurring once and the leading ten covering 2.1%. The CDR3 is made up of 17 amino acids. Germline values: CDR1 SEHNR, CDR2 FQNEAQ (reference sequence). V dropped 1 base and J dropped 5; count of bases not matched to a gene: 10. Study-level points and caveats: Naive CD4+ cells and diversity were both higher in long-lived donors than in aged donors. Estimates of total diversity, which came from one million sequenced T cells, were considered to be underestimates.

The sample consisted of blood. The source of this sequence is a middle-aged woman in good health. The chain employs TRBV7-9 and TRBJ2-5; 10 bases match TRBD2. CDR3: CASSLGSGGTFRETQYF. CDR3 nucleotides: TGTGCCAGCAGCTTAGGTAGCGGGGGGACCTTCAGGGAGACCCAGTACTTC. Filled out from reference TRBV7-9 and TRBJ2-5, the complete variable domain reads DTGVSQNPRHKITKRGQNVTFRCDPISEHNRLYWYRQTLGQGPEFLTYFQNEAQLEKSRLLSDRFSAERPKGSFSTLEIQRTEQGDSAMYLCASSLGSGGTFRETQYFGPGTRLLVL.